Below, 17 T cell receptor beta chains from the same sample are listed, as sequenced in a study of molecular identifiers for immune sequencing clone quantification. MiXCR was run by TCRdb on the PCR reads, yielding one entry per CDR3 protein. The repertoire holds around 470,000 distinct CDR3 sequences, with around 25% as singletons. Sample: naive CD8+ T cells from blood, with Jurkat cell RNA spiked in. Indicated subset: FACS-sorted CD8+CD4-CCR7+CD45RA+ naive T cells. Receptors originate from a human donor in good health. Some libraries in this study had Jurkat cell RNA spiked in.

The rearrangement joins TRBV30 to TRBJ1-1, with 9 nucleotides matching TRBD1. Losses at the gene ends were 3 bases for V and 4 bases for J; bases not matched to a gene: 6. The CDR3 is 14 residues long. Germline V gene sequence: CDR1 GTSNPN, CDR2 SVGIG (reference sequence). The CDR3 protein is CAWSVGTGTTEAFF. For the CDR3, the DNA is TGTGCCTGGAGCGTAGGGACAGGGACCACTGAAGCTTTCTTT.

This clonotype came up many times. The chain links TRBV29-1 to TRBJ2-3, with D perhaps TRBD2 (5 bases). Deletions cut 0 bases from V and 6 bases from J, with 10 bases between. The CDR3 runs to 13 residues. In germline, CDR1 is SQVTM, CDR2 ANQGSEA. The CDR3: CSVEEEEADTQYF. In DNA form, the CDR3 reads TGCAGCGTTGAAGAAGAGGAGGCGGATACGCAGTATTTT.

V and J are TRBV24-1 and TRBJ1-1; TRBD1 matches 7 bases. Germline CDR1 and CDR2: KGHDR and SFDVKD. The CDR3 sequence is 13 residues long. With 1 base clipped from V and 8 bases from J, the junction kept 3 bases outside the gene matches. The CDR3 coding sequence is TGTGCCACCAGTGATTTCACGACAGGGGAAGCTTTCTTT. The encoded protein is CATSDFTTGEAFF.

This clonotype was seen repeatedly, ten times or more. The chain is built from TRBV5-1 and TRBJ2-7, with 9 bases matching TRBD2. Germline lookup yields CDR1 SGHRS and CDR2 YFSETQ. The CDR3 loop spans 17 amino acids. V was pared by 0 bases and J by 5 bases, with 12 bases of the junction left unmatched. CDR3 in DNA: TGCGCCAGCAGCTTGGAGGCCATTGTGGTAGCGGGGGACGAGCAGTACTTC. Translation: CASSLEAIVVAGDEQYF.

This clonotype appeared a few times. The V gene is TRBV29-1, the J gene TRBJ2-5; D remains ambiguous. Germline CDR1 and CDR2: SQVTM and ANQGSEA. V was trimmed by 3 bases and J by 4 bases, leaving 21 bases between them. CDR3 length equals 16 residues. CDR3 residues: CSVEYPDVGMGETQYF. CDR3 coding DNA: TGCAGCGTTGAGTATCCTGATGTGGGTATGGGAGAGACCCAGTACTTC.

This clonotype was recorded many times. The genes are TRBV29-1 and TRBJ2-5, with D tentatively TRBD1 or TRBD2 (5 bases each). V lost 6 bases to trimming and J lost 3 bases, with 11 bases between them. CDR3 length equals 12 residues. Germline V gene sequence: CDR1 SQVTM, CDR2 ANQGSEA. In nucleotides, the CDR3 is TGCAGCGTACATGGGGGTAAAGAGACCCAGTACTTC. It yields the protein CSVHGGKETQYF.

The chain links TRBV7-3 to TRBJ2-1; D call uncertain. Germline CDR1 SGHTA, CDR2 FQGTGA. V gave up 4 bases and J gave up 0 bases, with 10 bases separating them. The CDR3 is made up of 15 amino acids. CDR3 loop: CASSSIESSYNEQFF. As DNA, the CDR3 is TGTGCCAGCAGCTCGATTGAGAGCTCCTACAATGAGCAGTTCTTC.

This clonotype was seen a handful of times. The gene calls are TRBV7-6 and TRBJ2-1; the D is unclear. V lost 0 bases, J lost 0 bases, and 6 bases lay in between. CDR1 is SGHVS and CDR2 is FNYEAQ in the germline V gene. There are 15 residues in the CDR3. Here the CDR3 reads CASSLAESSYNEQFF. The CDR3 DNA follows: TGTGCCAGCAGCTTAGCGGAAAGCTCCTACAATGAGCAGTTCTTC. The full variable domain, its missing parts supplied by reference TRBV7-6 and TRBJ2-1, is GAGVSQSPRYKVTKRGQDVALRCDPISGHVSLYWYRQALGQGPEFLTYFNYEAQQDKSGLPNDRFSAERPEGSISTLTIQRTEQRDSAMYRCASSLAESSYNEQFFGPGTRLTVL.

The chain couples TRBV7-9 to TRBJ2-7; D is possibly TRBD1 (5 bases). Germline lookup yields CDR1 SEHNR and CDR2 FQNEAQ (reference sequence). The CDR3 extends over 9 amino acids. V gave up 5 bases and J gave up 13 bases, with 9 bases separating them. The DNA of the CDR3 is TGTGCCAGCAGCCTGACAGCATACTTC. Its protein is CASSLTAYF.

The table lists this clonotype with many counts. The rearrangement uses TRBV7-9 and TRBJ1-1; the D gene is possibly TRBD1 (5 bases). The V gene lost 1 base and the J gene lost 4 bases, with 10 bases spanning the gap. CDR3 length: 14 amino acids. Germline loops: CDR1 SEHNR, CDR2 FQNEAQ (reference sequence). The CDR3 sequence: CASSLDGGSTEAFF. The CDR3 DNA is TGTGCCAGCAGCTTAGATGGGGGATCCACTGAAGCTTTCTTT.

The J gene is TRBJ2-7, the V gene TRBV4-3; D possibly corresponds to TRBD1 (6 bases). V lost 4 bases and J 3 bases, leaving 16 bases between the germline ends. This CDR3 region has 15 residues. Germline-derived CDR1 and CDR2 are LGHNA and YSLEER. CDR3 sequence reads: CASSPRQAPFYEQYF. The CDR3, as DNA: TGCGCCAGCAGCCCTCGACAGGCCCCCTTCTACGAGCAGTACTTC.

The chain is built from TRBV7-9 and TRBJ1-4, with TRBD1 identical over 10 bases. Trimming took 5 bases from V and 8 from J; bases not matched to a gene: 8. The V gene's germline CDR1 is SEHNR and CDR2 FQNEAQ (reference sequence). The CDR3 contains 15 residues. The DNA of the CDR3 is TGTGCCAGCAGCCTGGATACGGACAGGGGGGAAAAACTGTTTTTT. Protein sequence: CASSLDTDRGEKLFF.

This clonotype has more than one count but fewer than ten. This chain connects TRBV28 to TRBJ2-3; 12 bases agree with TRBD2. This CDR3 contains 18 residues. After removal of 6 bases from V and 0 bases from J, the junction contained 10 bases not matched to a gene. CDR1 and CDR2 from the germline V gene are MDHEN and SYDVKM. The DNA for the CDR3 is TGTGCCAGCAGCCATGGGGGGACTAGCGGGCCTAGCACAGATACGCAGTATTTT. Protein product: CASSHGGTSGPSTDTQYF.

This clonotype was recorded many times. The chain couples TRBV9 to TRBJ2-6; D call uncertain. The CDR3 spans 16 residues. CDR1 and CDR2 (germline): SGDLS, YYNGEE. V was shortened by 4 bases and J by 0 bases, with 11 bases between the two germline ends. CDR3 protein: CASSTHLFSGANVLTF. CDR3 coding DNA: TGTGCCAGCAGCACCCATCTTTTCTCTGGGGCCAACGTCCTGACTTTC. Supplemented by reference TRBV9 and TRBJ2-6, the full variable domain reads DSGVTQTPKHLITATGQRVTLRCSPRSGDLSVYWYQQSLDQGLQFLIQYYNGEERAKGNILERFSAQQFPDLHSELNLSSLELGDSALYFCASSTHLFSGANVLTFGAGSRLTVL.

The chain employs TRBV7-2 and TRBJ1-1, with no clear D. The CDR3 consists of 12 residues. Trimming removed 5 bases at V and 6 bases at J, with 10 bases between. Looked up from germline, CDR1 is SGHTA and CDR2 is FQGNSA. The CDR3 nucleotides read TGTGCCAGCAGCCCTGGATGGTCTGAAGCTTTCTTT. It encodes CASSPGWSEAFF.

This clonotype was seen a single time. At one end the junction does not follow the germline gene, possibly because of a read error. This chain joins TRBV4-2 and TRBJ2-3; D gene unclear. Germline V gives CDR1 LGHNA, CDR2 YNFKEQ. The CDR3 is 11 amino acids. The CDR3 coding sequence is TGTGCCAGCAACCAAGGAGATACGCAGTATTTT. It translates to CASNQGDTQYF.

This clonotype appeared a few times. The V call is TRBV20-1, the J call TRBJ2-3; 9 bases are shared with TRBD2. Looked up from germline, CDR1 is DFQATT and CDR2 is SNEGSKA (reference sequence). This CDR3 contains 16 residues. J was trimmed by 1 base and V by 2 bases; bases with no gene match: 7. The CDR3 here is CSARTSGGPGTDTQYF. The CDR3 coding sequence is TGCAGTGCTAGAACCAGCGGGGGGCCTGGCACAGATACGCAGTATTTT.